The clone carrying this TCR beta chain showed up just a few times. Its antigen is as yet unknown. In germline, CDR1 is MNHEY, CDR2 SMNVEV (reference sequence). V was clipped by 4 bases and J by 1 base; unmatched bases: 5. This CDR3 has 16 residues. The data were taken from a study of T-cell memory formation after mild COVID-19. Whole-study findings and limits: Among CD4+ contracting clones, most were CM and EM, and CD8+ ones EMRA. Clones shrinking between day 15 and 85 showed a balanced CD4/CD8 split, and those that grew later tilted toward CD4+.

Using constant-segment primers, 5'RACE produced TCR alpha and TCR beta cDNA libraries carrying sample barcodes and UMIs. TCRdb re-derived calls from the 5' RACE reads in MiXCR, one entry per CDR3 protein. The sample contains 350,000 or so distinct CDR3 sequences, roughly 13% of which appear only once. This clonotype was sampled from a man aged 18 to 30 who had mild COVID-19 (a few samples of this study predate the infection). Cell type and time point are not known. The chain combines TRBV27 with TRBJ2-3; 10 bases agree with TRBD2. Sequenced material: PBMCs or a T cell subset sorted from them (not recorded which). Here the CDR3 DNA reads TGTGCCAGCAGTTCCCCAGGACTAGCGGGCACAGATACGCAGTATTTT. This encodes CASSSPGLAGTDTQYF.